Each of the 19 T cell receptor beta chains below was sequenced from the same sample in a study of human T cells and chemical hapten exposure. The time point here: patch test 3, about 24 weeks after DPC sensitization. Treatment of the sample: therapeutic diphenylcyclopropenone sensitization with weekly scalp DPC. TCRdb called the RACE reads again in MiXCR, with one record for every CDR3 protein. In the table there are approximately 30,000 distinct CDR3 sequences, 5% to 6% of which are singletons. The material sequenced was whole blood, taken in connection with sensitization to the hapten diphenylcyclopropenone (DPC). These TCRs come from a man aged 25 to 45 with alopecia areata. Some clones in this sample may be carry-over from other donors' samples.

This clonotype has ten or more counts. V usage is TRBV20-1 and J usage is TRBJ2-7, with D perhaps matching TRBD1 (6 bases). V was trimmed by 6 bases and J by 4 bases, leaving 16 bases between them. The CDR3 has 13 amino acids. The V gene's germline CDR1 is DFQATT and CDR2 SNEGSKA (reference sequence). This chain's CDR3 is CSALPTGKYEQYF. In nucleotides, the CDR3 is TGCAGTGCCTTGCCAACAGGGAAATACGAGCAGTACTTC.

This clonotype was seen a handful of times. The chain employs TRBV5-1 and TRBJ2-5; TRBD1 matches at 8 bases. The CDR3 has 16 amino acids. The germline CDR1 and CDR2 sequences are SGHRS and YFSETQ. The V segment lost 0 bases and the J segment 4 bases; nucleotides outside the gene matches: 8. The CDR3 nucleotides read TGCGCCAGCAGCTTGGCCACGCAGGGGGCCCCAGAGACCCAGTACTTC. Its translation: CASSLATQGAPETQYF.

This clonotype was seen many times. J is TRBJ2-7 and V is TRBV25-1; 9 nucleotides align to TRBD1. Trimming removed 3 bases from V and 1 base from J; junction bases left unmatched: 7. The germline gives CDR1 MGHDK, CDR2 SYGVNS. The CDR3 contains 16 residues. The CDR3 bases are TGTGCCAGCAGTGAGCCCCCCGGGACAGGGTCCTACGAGCAGTACTTC. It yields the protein CASSEPPGTGSYEQYF.

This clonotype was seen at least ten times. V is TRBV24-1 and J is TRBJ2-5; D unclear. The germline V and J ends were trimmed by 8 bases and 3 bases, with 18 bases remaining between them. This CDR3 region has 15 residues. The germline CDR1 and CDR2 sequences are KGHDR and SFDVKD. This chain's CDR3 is CATTEEWVREETQYF. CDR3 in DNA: TGTGCCACCACCGAGGAATGGGTGAGAGAAGAGACCCAGTACTTC.

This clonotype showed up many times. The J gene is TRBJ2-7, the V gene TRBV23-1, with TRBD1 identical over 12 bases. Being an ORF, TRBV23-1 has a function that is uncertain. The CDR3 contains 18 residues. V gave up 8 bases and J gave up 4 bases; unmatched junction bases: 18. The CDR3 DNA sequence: TGCGCCAGCTACCCCCTTCACCTCCGGGACAGGGGGCCGTACGAGCAGTACTTC. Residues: CASYPLHLRDRGPYEQYF.

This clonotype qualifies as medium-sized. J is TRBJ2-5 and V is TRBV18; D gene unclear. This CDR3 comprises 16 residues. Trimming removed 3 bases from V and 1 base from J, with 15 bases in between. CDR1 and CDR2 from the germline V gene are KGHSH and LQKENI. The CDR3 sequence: CASSPSLTVIQETQYF. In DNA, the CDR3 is TGTGCCAGCTCACCCTCCTTGACGGTTATCCAAGAGACCCAGTACTTC.

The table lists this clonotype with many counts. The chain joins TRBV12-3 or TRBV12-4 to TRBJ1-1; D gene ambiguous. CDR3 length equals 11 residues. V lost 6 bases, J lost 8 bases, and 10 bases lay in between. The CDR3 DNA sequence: TGTGCCAGCAGCCCAAGCTCAGAAGCTTTCTTT. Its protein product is CASSPSSEAFF.

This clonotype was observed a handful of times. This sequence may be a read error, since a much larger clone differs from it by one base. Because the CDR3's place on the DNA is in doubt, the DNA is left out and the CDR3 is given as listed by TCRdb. This chain's CDR3 is CASSVRLAGPEAFFGFF. The chain joins TRBV9 to TRBJ1-1. The CDR3 spans 17 residues, counting both ends. The V gene's germline CDR1 is SGDLS and CDR2 YYNGEE.

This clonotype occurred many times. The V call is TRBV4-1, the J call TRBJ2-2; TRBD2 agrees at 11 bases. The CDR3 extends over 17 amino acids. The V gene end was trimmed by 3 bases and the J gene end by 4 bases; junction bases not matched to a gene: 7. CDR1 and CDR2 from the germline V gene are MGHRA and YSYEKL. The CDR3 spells CASSHHSGRAGTGELFF. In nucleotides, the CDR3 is TGCGCCAGCAGCCATCATAGCGGGAGGGCCGGCACCGGGGAGCTGTTTTTT.

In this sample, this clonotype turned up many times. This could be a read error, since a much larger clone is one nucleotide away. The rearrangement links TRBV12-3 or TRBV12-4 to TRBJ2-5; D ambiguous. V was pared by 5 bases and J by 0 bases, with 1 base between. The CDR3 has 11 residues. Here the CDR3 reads CASSNQETQYF. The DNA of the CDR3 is TGTGCCAGCAGTAACCAAGAGACCCAGTACTTC.

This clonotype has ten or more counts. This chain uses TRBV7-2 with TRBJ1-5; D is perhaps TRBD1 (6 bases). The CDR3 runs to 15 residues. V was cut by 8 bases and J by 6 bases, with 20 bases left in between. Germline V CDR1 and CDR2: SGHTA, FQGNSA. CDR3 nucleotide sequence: TGTGCCAGCGGAGCACAGGGTCCATCGGGTCAGCCCCAGCATTTT. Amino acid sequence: CASGAQGPSGQPQHF.

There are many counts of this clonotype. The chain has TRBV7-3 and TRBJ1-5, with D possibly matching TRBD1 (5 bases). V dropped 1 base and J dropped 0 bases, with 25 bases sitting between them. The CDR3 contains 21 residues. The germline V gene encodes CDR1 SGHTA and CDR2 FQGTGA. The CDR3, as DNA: TGTGCCAGCAGCTTAAATGGCGGACTTAAGGGGTCCGCCTATAGCAATCAGCCCCAGCATTTT. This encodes CASSLNGGLKGSAYSNQPQHF.

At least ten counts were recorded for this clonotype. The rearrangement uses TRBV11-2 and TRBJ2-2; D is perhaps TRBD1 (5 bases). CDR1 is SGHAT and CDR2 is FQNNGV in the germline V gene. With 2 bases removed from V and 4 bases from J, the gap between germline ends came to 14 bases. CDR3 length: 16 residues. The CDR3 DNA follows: TGTGCCAGCAGCTTAAGGGCAACCCAGGGCACCGGGGAGCTGTTTTTT. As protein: CASSLRATQGTGELFF.

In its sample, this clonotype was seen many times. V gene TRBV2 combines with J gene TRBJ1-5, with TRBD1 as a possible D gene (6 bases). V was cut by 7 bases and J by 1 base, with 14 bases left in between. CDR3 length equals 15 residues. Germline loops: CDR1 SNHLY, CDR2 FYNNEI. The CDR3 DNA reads TGTGCCAGCAAGGGGGGATTTGCGAGCAATCAGCCCCAGCATTTT. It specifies CASKGGFASNQPQHF.

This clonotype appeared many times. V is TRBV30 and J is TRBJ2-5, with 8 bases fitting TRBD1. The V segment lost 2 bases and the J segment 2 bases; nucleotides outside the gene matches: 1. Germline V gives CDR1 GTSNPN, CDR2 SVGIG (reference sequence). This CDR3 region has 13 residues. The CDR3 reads CAWSWDRQETQYF. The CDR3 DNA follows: TGTGCCTGGAGTTGGGACAGGCAAGAGACCCAGTACTTC.

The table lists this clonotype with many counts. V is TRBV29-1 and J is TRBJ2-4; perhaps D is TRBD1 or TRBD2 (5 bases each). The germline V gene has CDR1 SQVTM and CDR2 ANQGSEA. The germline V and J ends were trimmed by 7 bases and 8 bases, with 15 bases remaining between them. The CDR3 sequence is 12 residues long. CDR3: CSGTRESDIQYF. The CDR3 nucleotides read TGCAGCGGAACCAGGGAGAGTGACATTCAGTACTTC.

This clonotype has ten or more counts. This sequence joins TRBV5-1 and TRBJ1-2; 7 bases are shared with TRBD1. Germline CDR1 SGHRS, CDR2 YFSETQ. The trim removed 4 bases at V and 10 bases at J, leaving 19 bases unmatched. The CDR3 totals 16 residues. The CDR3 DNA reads TGCGCCAGCAGCATATGGACAGGCCCTGCGGATGGCTTCTACACCTTC. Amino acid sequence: CASSIWTGPADGFYTF. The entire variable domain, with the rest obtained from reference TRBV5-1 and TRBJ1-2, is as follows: KAGVTQTPRYLIKTRGQQVTLSCSPISGHRSVSWYQQTPGQGLQFLFEYFSETQRNKGNFPGRFSGRQFSNSRSEMNVSTLELGDSALYLCASSIWTGPADGFYTFGSGTRLTVV.

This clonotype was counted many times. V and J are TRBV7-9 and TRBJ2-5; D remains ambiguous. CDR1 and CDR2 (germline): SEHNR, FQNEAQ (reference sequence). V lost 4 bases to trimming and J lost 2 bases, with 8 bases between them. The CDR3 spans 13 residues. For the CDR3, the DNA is TGTGCCAGCAGCTCCGAAGGGCAAGAGACCCAGTACTTC. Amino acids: CASSSEGQETQYF. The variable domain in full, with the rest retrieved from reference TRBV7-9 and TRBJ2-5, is DTGVSQNPRHKITKRGQNVTFRCDPISEHNRLYWYRQTLGQGPEFLTYFQNEAQLEKSRLLSDRFSAERPKGSFSTLEIQRTEQGDSAMYLCASSSEGQETQYFGPGTRLLVL.

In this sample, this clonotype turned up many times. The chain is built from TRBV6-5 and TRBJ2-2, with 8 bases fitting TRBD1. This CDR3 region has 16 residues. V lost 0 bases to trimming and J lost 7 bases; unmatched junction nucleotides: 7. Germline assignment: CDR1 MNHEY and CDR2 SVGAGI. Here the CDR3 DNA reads TGTGCCAGCAGTTACTCCGGACAGGGCGGTAACGGGGAGCTGTTTTTT. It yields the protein CASSYSGQGGNGELFF.